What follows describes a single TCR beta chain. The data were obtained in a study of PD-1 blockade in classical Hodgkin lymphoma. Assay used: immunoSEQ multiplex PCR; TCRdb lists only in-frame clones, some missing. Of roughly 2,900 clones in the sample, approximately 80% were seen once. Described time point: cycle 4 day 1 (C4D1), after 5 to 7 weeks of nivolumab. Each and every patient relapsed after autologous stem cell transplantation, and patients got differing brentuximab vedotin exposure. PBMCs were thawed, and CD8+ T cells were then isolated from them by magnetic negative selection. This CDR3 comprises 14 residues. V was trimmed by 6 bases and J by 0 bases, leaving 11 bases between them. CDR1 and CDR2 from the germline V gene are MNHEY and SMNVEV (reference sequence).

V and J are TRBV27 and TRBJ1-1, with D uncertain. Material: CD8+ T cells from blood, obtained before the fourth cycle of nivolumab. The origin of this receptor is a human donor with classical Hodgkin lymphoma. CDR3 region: CASSRRGVNTEAFF. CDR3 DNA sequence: TGTGCCAGCAGCCGCCGGGGAGTGAACACTGAAGCTTTCTTT.